Listed below are T cell receptor beta chains from one sample, sequenced in a study of vaccination effects on CD4 cells after COVID-19. Sequencing used immunoSEQ multiplex PCR; TCRdb keeps in-frame clones, though not all of them. The sample shows 74,000 or so clones, approximately 80% of them seen only once. No antigen is known for these receptors. The starting material was CD4+ T cells from PBMCs cultured with SARS-CoV-2 spike peptides, obtained before COVID-19 vaccination. Every receptor here comes from a human donor who received a COVID-19 vaccine. The CDR3 runs from the conserved cysteine through the conserved F or W. D genes are given only for firm matches. Clone size is given for some rows only: seen once, a few or many times, or a class if the clone is expanded.

clone size | J gene | V gene | D gene | CDR3 DNA | CDR3 protein
NA | TRBJ1-1 | TRBV27 | TRBD1 | TGTGCCAGCAGTCGACAGGGCCCTCGGGCTGAAGCTTTCTTT | CASSRQGPRAEAFF
NA | TRBJ2-5 | TRBV2 | NA | TGTGCCAGCAGTGTACAAGAGACCCAGTACTTC | CASSVQETQYF
NA | TRBJ1-5 | TRBV6-6 | NA | TGTGCCAGCAGTTACCAGGCGGTAGGAGAGCAGCCCCAGCATTTT | CASSYQAVGEQPQHF
NA | TRBJ1-2 | TRBV25-1 | NA | TGTGCCAGCAGTGAATCCGGGACACCAGATTTCAACTATGGCTACACCTTC | CASSESGTPDFNYGYTF
NA | TRBJ2-4 | TRBV30 | NA | TGTGCCTGGAGTGGGGGGCGGGAAAACATTCAGTACTTC | CAWSGGRENIQYF
NA | TRBJ1-2 | TRBV28 | NA | TGTGCCAGCAGTTTACTAAGGGGCCAGGGGAATGGCTACACCTTC | CASSLLRGQGNGYTF
NA | TRBJ1-1 | TRBV11-2 | TRBD1 | TGTGCCAGCAGCTTAGTTTGGACAGGGGACGCTGAAGCTTTCTTT | CASSLVWTGDAEAFF
NA | TRBJ1-2 | TRBV29-1 | NA | TGCAGCGCTACAGGGAGTATAGGTGGCTACACCTTC | CSATGSIGGYTF
few | TRBJ2-2 | TRBV7-9 | TRBD2 | TGTGCCAGCAGCCGCGTGAGCGGGGCTGACGGGGAGCTGTTTTTT | CASSRVSGADGELFF
NA | TRBJ2-6 | TRBV7-2 | TRBD1 | TGTGCCAGCAGCTTACGACAGGGACCTGGGGCCAACGTCCTGACTTTC | CASSLRQGPGANVLTF
NA | TRBJ1-6 | TRBV5-8 | NA | TGTGCCAGCAGCGCCCAGGGACGGATGAGAAATTCACCCCTCCACTTT | CASSAQGRMRNSPLHF
NA | TRBJ2-1 | TRBV14 | NA | TGTGCCAGCAGCCAAGATGGGTACTACAATGAGCAGTTCTTC | CASSQDGYYNEQFF
NA | TRBJ2-5 | TRBV9 | TRBD1 | TGTGCCAGCAGCGTTATGGGACAGGCCGGGGGGACCCAGTACTTC | CASSVMGQAGGTQYF
NA | TRBJ1-6 | TRBV27 | NA | TGTGCCAGCAGTTTAAACCTAGGGTCCTATAATTCACCCCTCCACTTT | CASSLNLGSYNSPLHF
NA | TRBJ2-5 | TRBV10-3 | NA | TGTGCCATCAGTGAAAGGCTCGCCGGGGGAGAGACCCAGTACTTC | CAISERLAGGETQYF
NA | TRBJ1-3 | TRBV19 | NA | TGTGCCAGTAGTATTTTTTATCCCCACTCTGGAAACACCATATATTTT | CASSIFYPHSGNTIYF
NA | TRBJ1-2 | TRBV18 | NA | TGTGCCAGCTCACTCCCAATGTCAGGGTCCTATGGCTACACCTTC | CASSLPMSGSYGYTF
NA | TRBJ1-2 | TRBV6-1 | TRBD1 | TGTGCCAGCAGTGCAGTCAAATCCCGGGACAGGGGTTTATATGGCTACACCTTC | CASSAVKSRDRGLYGYTF
few | TRBJ2-1 | TRBV19 | TRBD1 | TGTGCCAGTAGGACCGACAGGGGCAACTACAATGAGCAGTTCTTC | CASRTDRGNYNEQFF
NA | TRBJ1-4 | TRBV7-2 | NA | TGTGCCAGCAGCCACAGGCGAGATAATGAAAAACTGTTTTTT | CASSHRRDNEKLFF
NA | TRBJ2-1 | TRBV7-7 | NA | TGTGCCAGCAGCTTACTTCAGGGATCCTACAATGAGCAGTTCTTC | CASSLLQGSYNEQFF
NA | TRBJ2-1 | TRBV5-1 | NA | TGCGCCAGCAGCCCGGGGAAGGCCGCGAGGTTAAATGAGCAGTTCTTC | CASSPGKAARLNEQFF
once | TRBJ2-3 | TRBV5-1 | TRBD1 | TGCGCCAGCAGCTTACCTCAGGGGGCCGCCGGCGATACGCAGTATTTT | CASSLPQGAAGDTQYF
few | TRBJ2-1 | TRBV7-3 | NA | TGTGCCAGCAGCCAAACGGCATCCTACAATGAGCAGTTCTTC | CASSQTASYNEQFF
NA | TRBJ2-1 | TRBV5-1 | NA | TGCGCCAGCAGCTTCCGACAGGACTTCTCCTACAATGAGCAGTTCTTC | CASSFRQDFSYNEQFF
NA | TRBJ2-1 | TRBV3-1/TRBV3-2 | NA | TGTGCCAGCAGCCCCCGTGGGGTGAATGAGCAGTTCTTC | CASSPRGVNEQFF
NA | TRBJ1-4 | TRBV7-8 | TRBD1 | TGTGCCAGCAGCTTACCCCGGGACAGTCCAAATGAAAAACTGTTTTTT | CASSLPRDSPNEKLFF
NA | TRBJ2-3 | TRBV5-1 | NA | TGCGCCAGCAGCTTAGGCCCCGCGGATACGCAGTATTTT | CASSLGPADTQYF
NA | TRBJ2-3 | TRBV9 | NA | TGTGCCAGCAGCGTAGTAAAGAGGGGAGGCACAGATACGCAGTATTTT | CASSVVKRGGTDTQYF
NA | TRBJ1-1 | TRBV6-6 | NA | TGTGCCAGCAGTTTGGAGGGATCCACTGAAGCTTTCTTT | CASSLEGSTEAFF
NA | TRBJ1-5 | TRBV3-1/TRBV3-2 | NA | TGTGCCAGCAGCCAAGTCCGGGGTCGGCCCCAGCATTTT | CASSQVRGRPQHF
NA | TRBJ2-6 | TRBV14 | NA | TGTGCCAGCAGCCAAGCGCTCGCTGGGGCCAACGTCCTGACTTTC | CASSQALAGANVLTF
NA | TRBJ2-3 | TRBV10-2 | NA | TGCGCCAGCAGCGTGGGGGATACGCAGTATTTT | CASSVGDTQYF
NA | TRBJ2-6 | TRBV6-5 | NA | TGTGCCAGCACCGCCTCAGGGGCCAACGTCCTGACTTTC | CASTASGANVLTF
NA | TRBJ2-3 | TRBV19 | NA | TGTGCCAGTACCCCAGGGGCAAGCACAGATACGCAGTATTTT | CASTPGASTDTQYF
NA | TRBJ1-2 | TRBV19 | NA | TGTGCCAGTAGCGGGCGCATTTCCTTCACCTTC | CASSGRISFTF
NA | TRBJ2-2 | TRBV7-3 | TRBD1 | TGTGCCAGCAGCTTAAAGGTCGACAGGGCCACCGGGGAGCTGTTTTTT | CASSLKVDRATGELFF
NA | TRBJ2-3 | TRBV24-1 | NA | TGTGCCACCAGTGAGCCCTCTAGCACAGATACGCAGTATTTT | CATSEPSSTDTQYF
few | TRBJ1-2 | TRBV19 | NA | TGTGCCAGTAGCAACATGGATGGCTACACCTTC | CASSNMDGYTF
NA | TRBJ2-3 | TRBV11-2 | NA | TGTGCCAGCAGCCCCTATACAGATACGCAGTATTTT | CASSPYTDTQYF
NA | TRBJ1-2 | TRBV7-2 | NA | TGTGCCAGCAGCTTAGCGAAGGGAGGATTCTATGGCTACACCTTC | CASSLAKGGFYGYTF